Listed here is a single T cell receptor (beta chain). Its antigen is as yet unknown. This specimen comes from a study of cytomegalovirus exposure and HLA in healthy donors. Findings and caveats of the study: In a later analysis, first-cohort TCR clusters were found to tend to co-occur in the roughly 120 validation repertoires. The CMV antigen specificity of a few CMV-associated chains was confirmed through in vitro analysis. High sensitivity and specificity were reportedly achieved when the classifier diagnosed cytomegalovirus status. Rarity characterized most TCR sequences, yet some public TCRs appeared in many donors.

Assay used: immunoSEQ multiplex PCR; TCRdb lists only in-frame clones, some missing. This sample has over 200,000 clones, with around four fifths found just once. Sample: PBMCs. The sequence was obtained from a woman in her late teens or twenties in good health and CMV-seronegative.

The CDR3 region is CASSLRGVRPQHF. DNA for the CDR3: TGTGCCAGCAGTCTTCGAGGGGTCCGGCCCCAGCATTTT. J is TRBJ1-5 and V is TRBV27; perhaps TRBD1 as D (5 bases). Looked up from germline, CDR1 is MNHEY and CDR2 is SMNVEV (reference sequence). This CDR3 is 13 amino acids long. Trimming left V 5 bases short and J 9 bases short, with 14 bases between.